Below, one TCR beta chain is given with its context. A junction end diverges from the germline sequence, so it may reflect a read error. The data are from a study of blood T cell repertoires in COVID-19. Looking at the study overall: The origin of the acute and convalescent COVID-19 samples was the United States, Italy and Spain.

Germline V gene sequence: CDR1 SNHLY, CDR2 FYNNEI. CDR3 length: 12 amino acids. In the study's own analysis: Nucleated cell counts were estimated from reference gene primer amplification. Clones were sequenced by immunoSEQ multiplex PCR, and TCRdb holds only the in-frame ones, with some missing. The V and J calls and clone size come from that table; D and trimming were worked out from the DNA. The sample lists 200,000 to 250,000 clones, 75% to 90% occurring once. This TCR derives from a woman aged 65 to 85 with active or convalescent COVID-19. J is TRBJ2-7 and V is TRBV2; D is uncertain. Sequenced: peripheral blood. The CDR3, as DNA: TGTGCCAGCAGGGAAGATTACTACGAGCAGTACTTC. Translation: CASREDYYEQYF. The variable domain in full, completed from reference TRBV2 and TRBJ2-7, reads EPEVTQTPSHQVTQMGQEVILRCVPISNHLYFYWYRQILGQKVEFLVSFYNNEISEKSEIFDDQFSVERPDGSNFTLKIRSTKLEDSAMYFCASREDYYEQYFGPGTRLTVT.